This T cell receptor (beta chain) was recorded in a study of regulatory T cells in long-lasting Graves disease. With iRepertoire HTBI primers and Arm-PCR of CDR3 regions, TCR beta libraries were built. TCRdb recomputed calls from the multiplex PCR reads with MiXCR, one row per CDR3 protein. The sample lists more than 400,000 distinct CDR3 sequences, around 15% occurring once. As for time point: newly diagnosed GD, antithyroid drugs for less than 3 months. Extracted RNA from PBMCs served as the source of the TCR library. Germline-derived CDR1 and CDR2 are SGDLS and YYNGEE. The ends were cut back, 0 bases at V and 2 bases at J, with 10 bases in the middle. This CDR3 region has 15 residues. These data were also reused for a study on T cells in Graves' hyperthyroidism and ophthalmopathy.

The chain is built from TRBV9 and TRBJ2-3, with D unresolved. The sequence derives from a man aged 35 to 55 with Graves disease. The sequencing used peripheral blood mononuclear cells (PBMCs), collected at new diagnosis, from a patient treated with antithyroid drugs. CDR3 residues: CASSVVPQDTDTQYF. In DNA form, the CDR3 reads TGTGCCAGCAGCGTAGTCCCCCAGGACACAGATACGCAGTATTTT.